A single TCR beta chain is shown here with its context. The sample belongs to a study of technical replicates of blood from several donors. After removal of 1 base from V and 3 bases from J, the junction contained 6 bases not matched to a gene. Per germline, CDR1 KGHSH and CDR2 LQKENI. The CDR3 totals 16 residues. The assay was immunoSEQ multiplex PCR, and TCRdb's table has in-frame clones only and misses some. The sample carries 60,000 to 70,000 clones, 95% to 98% recorded once. The sequenced sample was T cells isolated from PBMCs. The source of this sequence is a human donor in good health. This chain joins TRBV18 and TRBJ2-7, with 10 bases aligning to TRBD1. This CDR3 reads CASSPRRGQGVYEQYF. CDR3 DNA sequence: TGTGCCAGCTCACCACGCCGCGGACAGGGGGTCTACGAGCAGTACTTC.